Shown below are 23 T cell receptor beta chains from a single sample sequenced in a study of OX40 agonist ivuxolimab in advanced cancers. Only in-frame clones appear in the TCRdb table, and some are missing; sequencing was by immunoSEQ multiplex PCR. The table has around 98,000 clones, roughly 85% seen once. This specimen consisted of CD4+ or CD8+ T cells sorted from blood, obtained in a trial of the OX40 agonist ivuxolimab. The receptors come from an adult with an advanced solid tumor such as melanoma, head and neck, liver or kidney cancer.

The rearrangement links TRBV18 to TRBJ1-2; D uncertain. Germline CDR1 reads KGHSH; CDR2 reads LQKENI. Deletions cut 4 bases from V and 4 bases from J, with 10 bases between. The CDR3 totals 13 residues. The CDR3 here is CASSLDQIYGYTF. The CDR3 DNA reads TGTGCCAGCTCACTAGACCAGATCTATGGCTACACCTTC.

The V and J genes are TRBV5-1 and TRBJ2-5; either TRBD1 or TRBD2 may fit D (5 bases each). Trimming took 2 bases from V and 4 from J, leaving 12 bases between them. The CDR3 spans 14 residues. The germline gives CDR1 SGHRS, CDR2 YFSETQ. CDR3 nucleotide sequence: TGCGCCAGCAGCTTCGGGGCAGGGCGAGAGACCCAGTACTTC. This translates into CASSFGAGRETQYF.

This clone was counted a few times. The rearrangement joins TRBV6-4 to TRBJ2-2; D remains ambiguous. The germline CDR1 and CDR2 sequences are MRHNA and SNTAGT. V was shortened by 0 bases and J by 6 bases, with 11 bases between the two germline ends. This CDR3 region has 15 residues. The CDR3 loop reads CASSDSDRNAGELFF. The DNA for the CDR3 is TGTGCCAGCAGTGACTCAGATCGTAACGCCGGGGAGCTGTTTTTT.

The chain has TRBV11-2 and TRBJ2-3; the D call may be TRBD1 or TRBD2 (5 bases each). The germline V and J ends were trimmed by 5 bases and 2 bases, with 14 bases remaining between them. CDR1 is SGHAT and CDR2 is FQNNGV in the germline V gene. This CDR3 contains 15 residues. CDR3 nucleotide sequence: TGTGCCAGCAGCACACGGGACGGATCCACAGATACGCAGTATTTT. Residues: CASSTRDGSTDTQYF. Looking up the rest from reference TRBV11-2 and TRBJ2-3 gives the full variable domain: EAGVAQSPRYKIIEKRQSVAFWCNPISGHATLYWYQQILGQGPKLLIQFQNNGVVDDSQLPKDRFSAERLKGVDSTLKIQPAKLEDSAVYLCASSTRDGSTDTQYFGPGTRLTVL.

The gene calls are TRBV9 and TRBJ2-6, with 10 bases matching TRBD1. The J segment lost 4 bases and the V segment lost 4 bases, leaving 11 bases of the junction unmatched. The CDR3 totals 18 residues. Germline V gene lookup returns CDR1 SGDLS and CDR2 YYNGEE. CDR3 protein: CASSPSPGTGAGANVLTF. For the CDR3, the DNA is TGTGCCAGCAGCCCCAGTCCCGGGACAGGGGCCGGGGCCAACGTCCTGACTTTC.

The chain uses TRBV28 and TRBJ1-1; 7 nucleotides line up with TRBD1. CDR3 length: 14 residues. The V gene's germline CDR1 is MDHEN and CDR2 SYDVKM. Trimming removed 9 bases from V and 1 base from J; junction bases left unmatched: 8. The CDR3 region has the DNA TGTGCCAGTGTTTCCGGGACAGCGAACACTGAAGCTTTCTTT. Translating gives CASVSGTANTEAFF.

J is TRBJ2-1 and V is TRBV5-4; possibly TRBD1 for D (5 bases). Deletions cut 0 bases from V and 6 bases from J, with 16 bases between. The CDR3 covers 16 residues. Per germline, CDR1 SGHNT and CDR2 YYREEE (reference sequence). CDR3 loop: CASSLGQLGRSNEQFF. The CDR3 DNA sequence: TGTGCCAGCAGCTTGGGGCAGTTGGGGCGAAGCAATGAGCAGTTCTTC.

V and J are TRBV5-1 and TRBJ2-7; D is unresolved. The CDR3 has 13 residues. Deletions cut 0 bases from V and 5 bases from J, with 9 bases between. Per germline, CDR1 SGHRS and CDR2 YFSETQ. CDR3 sequence (DNA): TGCGCCAGCAGCTTGGCCTCGGGCAACGAGCAGTACTTC. Its protein is CASSLASGNEQYF.

About this clone: Other nucleotide sequences in the sample specify the same CDR3. The chain couples TRBV18 to TRBJ2-3; D is undetermined. Germline loops: CDR1 KGHSH, CDR2 LQKENI. V was pared by 2 bases and J by 6 bases, with 9 bases between. The CDR3 sequence is 13 residues long. CDR3 sequence: CASSPLFGDTQYF. CDR3 in DNA: TGTGCCAGCTCACCATTATTTGGCGATACGCAGTATTTT.

The chain joins TRBV5-1 to TRBJ2-7; D could derive from TRBD1 or TRBD2 (5 bases each). The CDR3 extends over 22 amino acids. The germline gives CDR1 SGHRS, CDR2 YFSETQ. V lost 4 bases and J lost 0, with 35 bases in between. This CDR3 reads CASSLDLWDERLNGFDSYEQYF. The CDR3 nucleotides read TGCGCCAGCAGCCTAGACTTGTGGGACGAACGGCTAAATGGCTTTGACTCCTACGAGCAGTACTTC. The complete variable domain, with remaining parts taken from reference TRBV5-1 and TRBJ2-7, reads KAGVTQTPRYLIKTRGQQVTLSCSPISGHRSVSWYQQTPGQGLQFLFEYFSETQRNKGNFPGRFSGRQFSNSRSEMNVSTLELGDSALYLCASSLDLWDERLNGFDSYEQYFGPGTRLTVT.

This sequence joins TRBV19 and TRBJ1-1, with TRBD1 matching 8 bases. Looked up from germline, CDR1 is LNHDA and CDR2 is SQIVND (reference sequence). This CDR3 contains 13 residues. The V gene end was trimmed by 6 bases and the J gene end by 6 bases; junction bases not matched to a gene: 6. CDR3 nucleotides: TGTGCCAGTAGCGACAGGGGTAGGGCTGAAGCTTTCTTT. It codes for CASSDRGRAEAFF.

A remark on this clone: The CDR3 carries no conserved terminal phenylalanine or tryptophan, so it likely arises from a read error. The chain has TRBV6-6 and TRBJ1-6; no clear D gene. Between the trimmed V and J ends, which lost 6 bases and 7 bases, there was a span of 13 bases. The V gene's germline CDR1 is MNHNY and CDR2 SVGAGI (reference sequence). CDR3 length: 14 amino acids. The CDR3 loop is CASSPLRRNSPLHL. For the CDR3, the DNA is TGTGCCAGCAGCCCTCTCCGACGGAATTCACCCCTCCACCTT.

This CDR3 reads CASSLVTGNYGYTF. Written as DNA, the CDR3 is TGCGCCAGCAGCCTGGTGACAGGGAACTATGGCTACACCTTC. The gene calls are TRBV5-1 and TRBJ1-2; 7 bases are shared with TRBD1. In germline, CDR1 is SGHRS, CDR2 YFSETQ. J gave up 2 bases and V 4 bases, and 5 bases lay outside the gene matches. This CDR3 is 14 amino acids long. Complete variable domain (other parts from reference TRBV5-1 and TRBJ1-2): KAGVTQTPRYLIKTRGQQVTLSCSPISGHRSVSWYQQTPGQGLQFLFEYFSETQRNKGNFPGRFSGRQFSNSRSEMNVSTLELGDSALYLCASSLVTGNYGYTFGSGTRLTVV.

The chain uses TRBV7-3 and TRBJ2-1; 7 bases map to TRBD2. CDR1 is SGHTA and CDR2 is FQGTGA in the germline V gene. V was pared by 4 bases and J by 5 bases, with 8 bases of the junction left unmatched. The CDR3 covers 15 residues. CDR3: CASSWGRGINNEQFF. Written as DNA, the CDR3 is TGTGCCAGCAGCTGGGGGAGGGGAATAAACAATGAGCAGTTCTTC.

The CDR3: CASGRTGSGNTEAFF. In DNA, the CDR3 is TGTGCCAGTGGGCGGACTGGGTCAGGGAACACTGAAGCTTTCTTT. The rearrangement joins TRBV19 to TRBJ1-1; D gene unclear. Trimming removed 8 bases at V and 1 base at J, with 17 bases between. The CDR3 is 15 amino acids. Germline V gives CDR1 LNHDA, CDR2 SQIVND (reference sequence).

J is TRBJ1-1 and V is TRBV5-4, with D hard to call. Germline CDR1 and CDR2: SGHNT and YYREEE (reference sequence). CDR3 length: 12 residues. The germline V and J ends were trimmed by 4 bases and 9 bases, with 13 bases remaining between them. For the CDR3, the DNA is TGTGCCAGCAGCAGCGGCCCGTCCCAAGCTTTCTTT. Translating it yields CASSSGPSQAFF.

The genes are TRBV10-1 and TRBJ1-5; D gene ambiguous. The CDR3 extends over 13 amino acids. CDR1 WNHNN and CDR2 SYGVQD come from the germline V gene (reference sequence). The V gene lost 11 bases and the J gene lost 0 bases, with 11 bases spanning the gap. CDR3 in DNA: TGCGCCGGTCGAGAGGGTAGCAATCAGCCCCAGCATTTT. It specifies CAGREGSNQPQHF.

V usage is TRBV2 and J usage is TRBJ2-7, with 7 bases identical to TRBD1. CDR3 length: 14 amino acids. CDR1 and CDR2 (germline): SNHLY, FYNNEI. After removal of 7 bases from V and 2 bases from J, the junction contained 8 bases not matched to a gene. Here the CDR3 reads CASNRGGQTYEQYF. The CDR3 nucleotides are TGTGCCAGCAACAGAGGGGGCCAGACCTACGAGCAGTACTTC.

The chain uses TRBV4-1 and TRBJ1-2; D unresolved. Germline V gene lookup returns CDR1 MGHRA and CDR2 YSYEKL. This CDR3 is built from 15 residues. The V and J ends lost 4 bases and 10 bases respectively, with 22 bases between them. Here the CDR3 reads CASSRAGVSGRDYTF. The DNA for the CDR3 is TGCGCCAGCAGCCGCGCCGGGGTTTCTGGAAGAGACTACACCTTC.

This CDR3 reads CASSPTRGDQYF. Written as DNA, the CDR3 is TGTGCCAGCAGCCCCACCCGGGGGGACCAGTACTTC. The chain joins TRBV5-6 to TRBJ2-5, with 7 nucleotides matching TRBD2. The V and J ends lost 4 bases and 10 bases, in that order; junction bases with no gene match: 7. The CDR3 has 12 residues. The germline V gene encodes CDR1 SGHDT and CDR2 YYEEEE. The full variable domain, completed using reference TRBV5-6 and TRBJ2-5, is DAGVTQSPTHLIKTRGQQVTLRCSPKSGHDTVSWYQQALGQGPQFIFQYYEEEERQRGNFPDRFSGHQFPNYSSELNVNALLLGDSALYLCASSPTRGDQYFGPGTRLLVL.

J is TRBJ1-1 and V is TRBV7-3, with D possibly matching TRBD1 (6 bases). The CDR3 consists of 13 residues. CDR1 SGHTA and CDR2 FQGTGA come from the germline V gene. Trimming removed 5 bases at V and 7 bases at J, with 14 bases between. The CDR3 region is CASSETGLGEAFF. The CDR3 DNA follows: TGTGCCAGCAGCGAGACAGGACTCGGTGAAGCTTTCTTT.

This chain connects TRBV18 to TRBJ2-2; D gene unclear. Between the trimmed V and J ends, which lost 4 bases and 0 bases, there was a span of 12 bases. This CDR3 region has 16 residues. Looked up from germline, CDR1 is KGHSH and CDR2 is LQKENI. The CDR3 here is CASSRGALPNTGELFF. In DNA form, the CDR3 reads TGTGCCAGCTCACGAGGAGCCCTTCCGAACACCGGGGAGCTGTTTTTT.

The rearrangement links TRBV6-6 to TRBJ1-5; tentative D call: TRBD1 (5 bases). Germline-derived CDR1 and CDR2 are MNHNY and SVGAGI (reference sequence). This CDR3 has 14 amino acids. Deletions cut 6 bases from V and 4 bases from J, with 13 bases between. CDR3 sequence: CASSNIAGNQPQHF. Written as DNA, the CDR3 is TGTGCCAGCAGCAACATAGCAGGGAATCAGCCCCAGCATTTT.